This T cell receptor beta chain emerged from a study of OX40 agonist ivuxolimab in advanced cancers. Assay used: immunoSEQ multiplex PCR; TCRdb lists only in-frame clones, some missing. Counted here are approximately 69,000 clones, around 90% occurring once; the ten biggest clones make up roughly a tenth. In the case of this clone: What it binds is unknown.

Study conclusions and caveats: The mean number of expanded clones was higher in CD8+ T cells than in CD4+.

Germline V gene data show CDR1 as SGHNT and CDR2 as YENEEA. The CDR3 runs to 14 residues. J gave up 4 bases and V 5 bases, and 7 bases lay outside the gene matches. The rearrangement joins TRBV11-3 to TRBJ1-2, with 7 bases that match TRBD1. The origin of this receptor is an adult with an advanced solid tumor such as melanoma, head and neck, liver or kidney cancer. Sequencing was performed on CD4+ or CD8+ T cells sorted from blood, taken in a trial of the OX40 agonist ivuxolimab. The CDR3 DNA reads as TGTGCCAGCAGCCTCAGACAGGGCAGCTATGGCTACACCTTC. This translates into CASSLRQGSYGYTF.